This TCR beta chain stems from a study of control samples from healthy donors and cancer patients. Trimming cost V 4 bases and J 6 bases; bases outside gene matches: 7. The CDR3 consists of 15 residues. Germline V lookup: CDR1 SGHRS, CDR2 YFSETQ. This table comes from immunoSEQ multiplex PCR, and its TCRdb copy is limited to in-frame clones, with some not included. The table shows approximately 44,000 clones, with around 75% occurring only once. This clone turned up a few times. This TCR was sampled from a male donor with melanoma. The gene calls are TRBV5-1 and TRBJ2-7; 13 positions match TRBD2. The sample was formalin-fixed, paraffin-embedded tissue. The CDR3 protein is CASSVSGLAGTEQYF. Written as DNA, the CDR3 is TGCGCCAGCAGCGTGTCGGGACTAGCGGGAACCGAGCAGTACTTC.